A selection of T cell receptor beta chains follows, all from one sample in a study of cytomegalovirus exposure and HLA in healthy donors. This table comes from immunoSEQ multiplex PCR, and its TCRdb copy is limited to in-frame clones, with some not included. Found here are some 130,000 clones; the top ten clones hold approximately 1.8%. The sequencing sample was made of PBMCs. Every receptor here comes from a man younger than 35 in good health and CMV-seronegative. Both conserved end residues are part of each CDR3. The order of the fields is V gene, CDR3 protein.

>TRBV18
CASSPMRGTASSPLHF
>TRBV5-1
CASSLEQGRTEAFF
>TRBV30
CASGTPNFNQPQHF
>TRBV7-8
CASSLTPVDEQFF
>TRBV30
CAWSVNGLTNEKLFF
>TRBV13
CASSWSAGASTDTQYF
>TRBV6-1
CASSEALAEAYNEQFF
>TRBV6-5
CASLNHTVKCGYTF
>TRBV2
CASSSPPGGLRNEQYF
>TRBV6-5
CASRRGMNTEAFF
>TRBV5-1
CASSPGTVSNYGYTF
>TRBV28
CASTQGGLAFF
>TRBV6-1
CASRATGNTGELFF
>TRBV30
CAWGAGTVYNEQFF
>TRBV5-1
CASSLRTENTGELFF
>TRBV13
CASSHGRGYEQYF
>TRBV5-1
CASSKQGPKNIQYF
>TRBV18
CASSPGQGNEQYF
>TRBV9
CASSVVGGAEAFF
>TRBV5-8
CASSYGAGGQEKLFF
>TRBV7-3
CASSLRASGGEAFF
>TRBV5-8
CASSLRTGESTDTQYF
>TRBV9
CASSPQDTGELFF
>TRBV5-6
CASSSRTSGRADTQYF
>TRBV5-5
CASRPGTGGGNQPQHF
>TRBV5-1
CASSLDGATEKLFF
>TRBV5-8
CASSGRGSEQFF
>TRBV11-1
CASSLVGLGEQFF
>TRBV20-1
CRTSDEQYF
>TRBV6-5
CASSGHLNTEAFF
>TRBV28
CASSLNPSGTGGAWPYGYTF
>TRBV19
CASSNPAIYGEKLFF
>TRBV7-3
CASSLISDRGRTGELFF
>TRBV11-3
CASSIGSSYNEQFF
>TRBV7-9
CASSRRQGEGELFF
>TRBV5-6
CASSPDRAGGEQYF
>TRBV4-3
CASSLLYRESSYNEQFF
>TRBV4-1
CASSQAPRARYEQYF
>TRBV28
CASSPTSTGANVLTF
>TRBV4-3
CASSQDKENLAYNEQFF
>TRBV9
CASSVTGTEGLGNTIYF
>TRBV5-1
CASSAQYRGGYGYTF
>TRBV11-2
CASTLGRAGQETQYF
>TRBV5-1
CASSGGTAQQMNTEAFF
>TRBV6-1
CASTRGGGEETQYF
>TRBV7-6
CATSPSGPRTDTQYF
>TRBV28
CASTTPQGYEQYF
>TRBV13
CASSLDRGFANTEAFF
>TRBV5-1
CASSAGTRSYNEQFF
>TRBV6-5
CASSFIDRNGYTF
>TRBV6-5
CASSRQGGGTDTQYF
>TRBV7-6
CASSFKSQGDDTEAFF
>TRBV2
CASQFGQSLYGYTF